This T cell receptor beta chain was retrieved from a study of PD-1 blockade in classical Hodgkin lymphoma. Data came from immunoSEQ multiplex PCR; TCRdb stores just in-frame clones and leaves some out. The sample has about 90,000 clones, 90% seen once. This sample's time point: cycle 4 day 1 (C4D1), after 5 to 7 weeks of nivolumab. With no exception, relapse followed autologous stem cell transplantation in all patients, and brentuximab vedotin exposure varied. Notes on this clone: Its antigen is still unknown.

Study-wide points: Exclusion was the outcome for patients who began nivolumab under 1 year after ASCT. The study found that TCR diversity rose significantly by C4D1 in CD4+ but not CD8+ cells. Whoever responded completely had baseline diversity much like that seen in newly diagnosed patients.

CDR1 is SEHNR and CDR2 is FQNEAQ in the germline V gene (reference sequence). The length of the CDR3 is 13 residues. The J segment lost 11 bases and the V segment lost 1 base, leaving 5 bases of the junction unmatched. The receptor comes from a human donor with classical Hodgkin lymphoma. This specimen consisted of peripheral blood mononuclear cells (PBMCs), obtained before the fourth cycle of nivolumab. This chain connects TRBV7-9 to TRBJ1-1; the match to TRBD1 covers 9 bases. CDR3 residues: CASSLDRGLLAFF. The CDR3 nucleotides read TGTGCCAGCAGCTTAGACAGGGGGCTGTTGGCTTTCTTT. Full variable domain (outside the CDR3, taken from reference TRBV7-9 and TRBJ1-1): DTGVSQNPRHKITKRGQNVTFRCDPISEHNRLYWYRQTLGQGPEFLTYFQNEAQLEKSRLLSDRFSAERPKGSFSTLEIQRTEQGDSAMYLCASSLDRGLLAFFGQGTRLTVV.